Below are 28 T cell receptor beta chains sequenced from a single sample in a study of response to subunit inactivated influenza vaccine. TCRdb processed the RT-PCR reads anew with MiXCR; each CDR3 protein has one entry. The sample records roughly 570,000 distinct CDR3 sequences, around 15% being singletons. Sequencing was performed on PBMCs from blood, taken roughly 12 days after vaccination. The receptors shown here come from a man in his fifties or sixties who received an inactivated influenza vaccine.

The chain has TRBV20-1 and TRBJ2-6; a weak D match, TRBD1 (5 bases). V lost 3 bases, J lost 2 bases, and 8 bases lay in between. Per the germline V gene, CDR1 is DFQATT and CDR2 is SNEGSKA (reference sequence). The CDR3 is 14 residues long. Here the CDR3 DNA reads TGCAGTGCTAGTAGGGGTACTGGGGCCAACGTCCTGACTTTC. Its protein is CSASRGTGANVLTF.

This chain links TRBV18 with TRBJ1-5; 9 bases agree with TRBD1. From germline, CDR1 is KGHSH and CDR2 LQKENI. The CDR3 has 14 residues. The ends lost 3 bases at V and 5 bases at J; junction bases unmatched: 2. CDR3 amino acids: CASSPGQGDQPQHF. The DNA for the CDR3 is TGTGCCAGCTCACCGGGACAGGGAGATCAGCCCCAGCATTTT.

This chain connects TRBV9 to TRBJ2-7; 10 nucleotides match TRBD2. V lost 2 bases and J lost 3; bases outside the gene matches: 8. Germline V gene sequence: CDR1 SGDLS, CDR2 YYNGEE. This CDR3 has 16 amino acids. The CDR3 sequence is CASSVASGSPGYEQYF. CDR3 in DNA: TGTGCCAGCAGCGTGGCTAGCGGGAGTCCCGGCTACGAGCAGTACTTC.

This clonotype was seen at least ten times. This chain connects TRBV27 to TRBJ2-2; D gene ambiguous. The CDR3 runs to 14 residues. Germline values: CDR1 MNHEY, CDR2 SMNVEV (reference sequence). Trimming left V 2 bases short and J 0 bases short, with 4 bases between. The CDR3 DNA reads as TGTGCCAGCAGTTTAACGCCGAACACCGGGGAGCTGTTTTTT. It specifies CASSLTPNTGELFF.

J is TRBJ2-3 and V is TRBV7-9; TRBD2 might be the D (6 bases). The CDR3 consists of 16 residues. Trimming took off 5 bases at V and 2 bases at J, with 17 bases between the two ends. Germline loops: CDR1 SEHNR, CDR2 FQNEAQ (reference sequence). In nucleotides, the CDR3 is TGTGCCAGCAGCACTCCGACTAGGGGATCCACAGATACGCAGTATTTT. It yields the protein CASSTPTRGSTDTQYF.

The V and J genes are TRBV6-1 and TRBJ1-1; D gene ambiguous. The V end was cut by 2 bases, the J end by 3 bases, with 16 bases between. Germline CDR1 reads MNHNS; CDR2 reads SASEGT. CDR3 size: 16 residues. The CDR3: CASSEWQIFRDTEAFF. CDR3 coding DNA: TGTGCCAGCAGTGAATGGCAGATCTTTAGAGACACTGAAGCTTTCTTT.

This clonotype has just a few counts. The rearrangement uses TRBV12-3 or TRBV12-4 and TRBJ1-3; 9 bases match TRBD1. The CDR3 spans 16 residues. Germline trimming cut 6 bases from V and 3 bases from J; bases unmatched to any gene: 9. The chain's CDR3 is CASRRYRGRSGNTIYF. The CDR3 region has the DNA TGTGCCAGCAGACGTTACAGGGGGCGAAGTGGAAACACCATATATTTT.

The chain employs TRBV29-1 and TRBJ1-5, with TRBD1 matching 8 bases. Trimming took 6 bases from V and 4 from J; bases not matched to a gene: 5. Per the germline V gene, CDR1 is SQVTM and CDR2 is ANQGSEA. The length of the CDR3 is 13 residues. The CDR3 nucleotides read TGCAGCGTGGCCACAGGGGGGAATCAGCCCCAGCATTTT. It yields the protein CSVATGGNQPQHF.

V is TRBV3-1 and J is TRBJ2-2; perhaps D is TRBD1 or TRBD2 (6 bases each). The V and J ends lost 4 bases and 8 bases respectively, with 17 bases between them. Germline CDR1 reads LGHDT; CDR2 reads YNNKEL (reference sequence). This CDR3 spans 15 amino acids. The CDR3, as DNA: TGTGCCAGCAGCCCTTGGGGGCTAGCGCCTGGGGAGCTGTTTTTT. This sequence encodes CASSPWGLAPGELFF.

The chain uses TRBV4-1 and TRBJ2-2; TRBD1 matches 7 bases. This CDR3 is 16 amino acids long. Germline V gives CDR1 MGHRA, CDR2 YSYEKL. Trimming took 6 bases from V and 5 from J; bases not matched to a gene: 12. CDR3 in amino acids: CASRREEVQGTGELFF. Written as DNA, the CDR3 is TGCGCCAGCAGACGCGAAGAAGTACAGGGGACCGGGGAGCTGTTTTTT.

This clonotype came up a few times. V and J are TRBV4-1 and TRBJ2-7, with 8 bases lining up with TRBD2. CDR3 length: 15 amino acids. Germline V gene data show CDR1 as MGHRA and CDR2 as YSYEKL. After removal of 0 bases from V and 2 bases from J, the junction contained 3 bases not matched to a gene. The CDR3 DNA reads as TGCGCCAGCAGCCAAGAGAATAGCGGGGCCTACGAGCAGTACTTC. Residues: CASSQENSGAYEQYF.

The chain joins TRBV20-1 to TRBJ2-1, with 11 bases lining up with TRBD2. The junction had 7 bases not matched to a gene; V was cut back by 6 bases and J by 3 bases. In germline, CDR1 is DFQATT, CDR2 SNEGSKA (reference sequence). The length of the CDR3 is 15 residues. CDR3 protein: CSAPGLAAFYNEQFF. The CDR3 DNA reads TGCAGTGCCCCGGGACTAGCGGCCTTCTACAATGAGCAGTTCTTC.

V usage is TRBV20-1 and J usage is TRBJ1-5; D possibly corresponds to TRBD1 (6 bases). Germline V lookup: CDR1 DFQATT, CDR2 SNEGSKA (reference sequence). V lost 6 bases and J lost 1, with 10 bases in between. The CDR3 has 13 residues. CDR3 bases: TGCAGTGCCCTTCAGGGGAGCAATCAGCCCCAGCATTTT. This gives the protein CSALQGSNQPQHF.

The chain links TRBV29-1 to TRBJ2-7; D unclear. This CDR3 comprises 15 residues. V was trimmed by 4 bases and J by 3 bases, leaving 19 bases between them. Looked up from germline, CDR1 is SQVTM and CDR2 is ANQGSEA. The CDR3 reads CSVVFPGQVDYEQYF. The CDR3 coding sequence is TGCAGCGTTGTCTTCCCCGGCCAGGTAGACTACGAGCAGTACTTC.

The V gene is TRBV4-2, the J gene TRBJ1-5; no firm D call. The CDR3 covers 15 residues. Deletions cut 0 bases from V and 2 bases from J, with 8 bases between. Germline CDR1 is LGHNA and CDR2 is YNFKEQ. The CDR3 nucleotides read TGTGCCAGCAGCCAAGAAACCGGCGGCAATCAGCCCCAGCATTTT. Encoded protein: CASSQETGGNQPQHF.

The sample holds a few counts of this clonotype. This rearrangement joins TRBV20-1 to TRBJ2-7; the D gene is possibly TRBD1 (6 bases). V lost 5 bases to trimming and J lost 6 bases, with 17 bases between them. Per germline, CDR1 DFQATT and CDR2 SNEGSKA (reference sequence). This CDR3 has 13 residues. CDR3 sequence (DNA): TGCAGTGCTCCGCGAAGGACAGCCAGCGAGCAGTACTTC. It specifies CSAPRRTASEQYF.

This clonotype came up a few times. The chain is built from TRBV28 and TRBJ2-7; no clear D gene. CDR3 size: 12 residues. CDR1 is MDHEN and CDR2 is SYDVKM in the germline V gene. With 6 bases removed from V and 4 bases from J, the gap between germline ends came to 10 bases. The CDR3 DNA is TGTGCCAGCAGCACCGCTCGATACGAGCAGTACTTC. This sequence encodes CASSTARYEQYF.

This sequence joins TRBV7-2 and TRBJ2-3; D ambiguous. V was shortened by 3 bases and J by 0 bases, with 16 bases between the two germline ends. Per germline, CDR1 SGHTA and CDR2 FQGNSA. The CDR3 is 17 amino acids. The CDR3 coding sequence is TGTGCCAGCAGCTTCCAGGCAGTCTCAACTAGCACAGATACGCAGTATTTT. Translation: CASSFQAVSTSTDTQYF.

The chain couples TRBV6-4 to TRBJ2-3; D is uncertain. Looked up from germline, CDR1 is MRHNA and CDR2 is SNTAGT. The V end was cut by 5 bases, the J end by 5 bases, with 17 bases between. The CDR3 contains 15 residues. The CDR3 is CASSRLGTPGDTQYF. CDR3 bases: TGTGCCAGCAGTCGTTTGGGAACTCCCGGAGATACGCAGTATTTT.

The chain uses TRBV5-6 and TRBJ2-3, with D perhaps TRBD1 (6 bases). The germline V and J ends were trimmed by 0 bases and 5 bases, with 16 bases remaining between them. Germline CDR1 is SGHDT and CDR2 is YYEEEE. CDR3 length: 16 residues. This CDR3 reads CASSLDLVARGDTQYF. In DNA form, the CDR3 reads TGTGCCAGCAGCTTGGACCTCGTCGCCAGGGGAGATACGCAGTATTTT.

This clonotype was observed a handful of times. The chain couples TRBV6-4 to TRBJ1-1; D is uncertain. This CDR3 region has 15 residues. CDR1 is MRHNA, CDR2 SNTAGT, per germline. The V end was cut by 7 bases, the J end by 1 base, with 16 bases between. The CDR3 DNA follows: TGTGCCAGCACAGAAACAGCTGAAGGGAACACTGAAGCTTTCTTT. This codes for CASTETAEGNTEAFF.

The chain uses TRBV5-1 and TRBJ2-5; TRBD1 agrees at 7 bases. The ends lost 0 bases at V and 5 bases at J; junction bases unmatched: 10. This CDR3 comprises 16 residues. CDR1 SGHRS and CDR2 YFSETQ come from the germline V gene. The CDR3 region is CASSLARGGSAETQYF. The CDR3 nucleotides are TGCGCCAGCAGCTTGGCAAGAGGGGGCTCAGCGGAGACCCAGTACTTC.

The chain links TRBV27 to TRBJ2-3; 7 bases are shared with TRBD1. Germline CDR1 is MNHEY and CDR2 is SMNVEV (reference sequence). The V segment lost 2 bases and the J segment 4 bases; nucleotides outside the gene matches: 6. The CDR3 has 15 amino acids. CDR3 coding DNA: TGTGCCAGCAGTTTACAGACAGGGCTGGCAGATACGCAGTATTTT. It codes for CASSLQTGLADTQYF.

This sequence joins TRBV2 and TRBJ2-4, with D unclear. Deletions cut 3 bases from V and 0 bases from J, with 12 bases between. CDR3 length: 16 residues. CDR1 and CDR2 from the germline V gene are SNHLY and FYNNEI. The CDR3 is CASSDYTALAKNIQYF. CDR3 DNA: TGTGCCAGCAGTGACTATACTGCTCTAGCCAAAAACATTCAGTACTTC. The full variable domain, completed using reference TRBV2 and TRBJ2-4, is EPEVTQTPSHQVTQMGQEVILRCVPISNHLYFYWYRQILGQKVEFLVSFYNNEISEKSEIFDDQFSVERPDGSNFTLKIRSTKLEDSAMYFCASSDYTALAKNIQYFGAGTRLSVL.

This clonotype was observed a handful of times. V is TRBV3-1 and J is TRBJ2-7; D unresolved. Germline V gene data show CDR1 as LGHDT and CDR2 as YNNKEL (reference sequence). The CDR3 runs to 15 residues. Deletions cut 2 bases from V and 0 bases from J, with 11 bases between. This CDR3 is CASSQLGRSSYEQYF. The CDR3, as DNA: TGTGCCAGCAGCCAACTAGGTAGAAGCTCCTACGAGCAGTACTTC.

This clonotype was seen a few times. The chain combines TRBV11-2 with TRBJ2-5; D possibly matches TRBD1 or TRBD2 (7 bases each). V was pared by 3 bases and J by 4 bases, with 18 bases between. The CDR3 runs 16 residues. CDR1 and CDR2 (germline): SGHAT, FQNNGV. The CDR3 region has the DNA TGTGCCAGCAGCTTTAACAGGGGAGGGGATGGAGAGACCCAGTACTTC. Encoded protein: CASSFNRGGDGETQYF. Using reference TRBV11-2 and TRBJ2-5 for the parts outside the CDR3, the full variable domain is EAGVAQSPRYKIIEKRQSVAFWCNPISGHATLYWYQQILGQGPKLLIQFQNNGVVDDSQLPKDRFSAERLKGVDSTLKIQPAKLEDSAVYLCASSFNRGGDGETQYFGPGTRLLVL.

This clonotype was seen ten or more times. The DNA for the CDR3 is TGTGCCAGCAGTCCTACAAATCAGCCCCAGCATTTT. Translating it yields CASSPTNQPQHF. The rearrangement uses TRBV2 and TRBJ1-5; D not certain. The ends were cut back, 5 bases at V and 4 bases at J, with 6 bases in the middle. In germline, CDR1 is SNHLY, CDR2 FYNNEI. There are 12 residues in the CDR3.

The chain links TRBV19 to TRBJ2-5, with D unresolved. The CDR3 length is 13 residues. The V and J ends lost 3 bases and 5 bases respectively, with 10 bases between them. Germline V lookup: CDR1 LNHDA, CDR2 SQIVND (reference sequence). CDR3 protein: CASSMPPMETQYF. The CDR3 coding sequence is TGTGCCAGTAGTATGCCCCCCATGGAGACCCAGTACTTC.